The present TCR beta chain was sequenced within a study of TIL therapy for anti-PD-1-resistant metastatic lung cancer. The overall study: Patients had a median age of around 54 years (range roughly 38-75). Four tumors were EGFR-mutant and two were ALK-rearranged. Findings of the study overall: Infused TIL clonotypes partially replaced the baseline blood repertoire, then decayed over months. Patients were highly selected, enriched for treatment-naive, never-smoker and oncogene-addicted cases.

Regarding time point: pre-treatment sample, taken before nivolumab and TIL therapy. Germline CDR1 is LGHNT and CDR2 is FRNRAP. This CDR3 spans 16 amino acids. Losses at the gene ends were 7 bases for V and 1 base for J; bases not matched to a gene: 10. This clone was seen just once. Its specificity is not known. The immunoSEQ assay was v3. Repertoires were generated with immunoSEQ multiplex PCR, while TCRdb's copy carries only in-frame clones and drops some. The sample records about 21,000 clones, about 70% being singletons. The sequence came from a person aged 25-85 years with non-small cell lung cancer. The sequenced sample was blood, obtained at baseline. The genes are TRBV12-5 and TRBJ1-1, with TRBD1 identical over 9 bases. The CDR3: CASAQIPGQGNTEAFF. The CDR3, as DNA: TGTGCTAGTGCCCAAATCCCGGGACAGGGGAACACTGAAGCTTTCTTT.